This T cell receptor beta chain originates from a study of shared clonotypes between healthy human individuals. Findings and caveats of the study: Non-shared clonotypes displayed generation probabilities falling below those of clonotypes present in all four donors.

It was CD45RO-negative cells, positively selected for CCR7, that made up naive CD8 cells, with terminally differentiated effector memory CD45RA+ cells excluded. Per the germline V gene, CDR1 is MGHDK and CDR2 is SYGVNS. V was pared by 4 bases and J by 3 bases, with 7 bases between. This CDR3 contains 12 residues. In the case of this clone: Its specificity is not known.

Sequencing used immunoSEQ multiplex PCR; TCRdb keeps in-frame clones, though not all of them. Of around 560,000 clones listed, 85% to 95% are singletons. The receptor was derived from a woman in her twenties or thirties in good health. Input material: naive CD8+ T cells sorted from blood. V and J are TRBV25-1 and TRBJ2-7; D unresolved. CDR3 protein: CASSVGDYEQYF. The CDR3 DNA follows: TGTGCCAGCAGTGTGGGCGACTACGAGCAGTACTTC.